The 7 T cell receptor beta chains listed next were all sequenced from one sample in a study of blood T cell repertoires in COVID-19. Some clones are missing from TCRdb's copy, which holds only in-frame ones; the method was immunoSEQ multiplex PCR. The repertoire has about 260,000 clones, 80% to 90% of them found once; the top ten carry roughly 4%. The sequenced sample was PBMCs or T cells enriched from blood (not recorded which). These receptors came from a woman aged 25 to 39 with acute COVID-19.

The rearrangement links TRBV27 to TRBJ2-1, with 7 bases aligning to TRBD2. J was trimmed by 0 bases and V by 8 bases; bases with no gene match: 4. The CDR3 spans 14 residues. Germline V lookup: CDR1 MNHEY, CDR2 SMNVEV (reference sequence). DNA for the CDR3: TGTGCCAGCCTAAGCGGGACCTCCTACAATGAGCAGTTCTTC. Protein product: CASLSGTSYNEQFF.

The J gene is TRBJ2-1, the V gene TRBV5-1; TRBD2 agrees at 10 bases. In germline, CDR1 is SGHRS, CDR2 YFSETQ. V lost 0 bases to trimming and J lost 7 bases; unmatched junction nucleotides: 4. This CDR3 region has 15 residues. Written as DNA, the CDR3 is TGCGCCAGCAGCTTGGGAGGACTAGCGGTTAATGAGCAGTTCTTC. Residues: CASSLGGLAVNEQFF.

V and J are TRBV27 and TRBJ2-7; 10 bases agree with TRBD2. Germline-derived CDR1 and CDR2 are MNHEY and SMNVEV (reference sequence). Trimming at V came to 5 bases and at J to 7 bases, leaving 11 bases not matched to a gene. This CDR3 region has 15 residues. CDR3 amino acids: CASSPRASGSGEQYF. CDR3 sequence (DNA): TGTGCCAGCAGTCCACGGGCTAGCGGGAGCGGTGAGCAGTACTTC.

The gene calls are TRBV28 and TRBJ2-7, with 8 nucleotides matching TRBD2. Trimming at V came to 5 bases and at J to 3 bases, leaving 3 bases not matched to a gene. Germline CDR1 MDHEN, CDR2 SYDVKM. This CDR3 is 13 amino acids long. The DNA of the CDR3 is TGTGCCAGCAGTGGTAGCGGGATCTACGAGCAGTACTTC. Translated, it gives CASSGSGIYEQYF. The whole variable domain, filled in from reference TRBV28 and TRBJ2-7, reads DVKVTQSSRYLVKRTGEKVFLECVQDMDHENMFWYRQDPGLGLRLIYFSYDVKMKEKGDIPEGYSVSREKKERFSLILESASTNQTSMYLCASSGSGIYEQYFGPGTRLTVT.

This chain links TRBV7-2 with TRBJ2-7, with 12 bases identical to TRBD2. Trimming cost V 6 bases and J 7 bases; bases outside gene matches: 10. In germline, CDR1 is SGHTA, CDR2 FQGNSA. This CDR3 is 15 amino acids long. This CDR3 reads CASSPELAGGREQYF. DNA for the CDR3: TGTGCCAGCAGTCCAGAACTAGCGGGAGGACGGGAGCAGTACTTC.

J is TRBJ2-1 and V is TRBV7-8, with D uncertain. V shed 3 bases and J shed 1 base, with 10 bases lying between them. The CDR3 is 15 residues long. Germline-derived CDR1 and CDR2 are SGHVS and FQNEAQ. For the CDR3, the DNA is TGTGCCAGCAGCTTCCCCAGTCCGTCCTACAATGAGCAGTTCTTC. Translating gives CASSFPSPSYNEQFF.

This chain connects TRBV5-4 to TRBJ2-5; D possibly corresponds to TRBD1 (6 bases). Trimming cost V 5 bases and J 0 bases, with 11 bases left between them. This CDR3 contains 14 residues. CDR1 is SGHNT and CDR2 is YYREEE in the germline V gene (reference sequence). For the CDR3, the DNA is TGTGCCAGCAGGGCACAGGGAAACCAAGAGACCCAGTACTTC. Residues: CASRAQGNQETQYF.